This T cell receptor (beta chain) was sequenced for a study of early T cells in non-severe SARS-CoV-2 infection. Study overall: Bulk RNA taken from unsorted whole blood was sequenced, leaving chains unpaired.

This CDR3 spans 15 amino acids. Germline V CDR1 and CDR2: MNHEY, SVGAGI. The trim removed 6 bases at V and 0 bases at J, leaving 4 bases unmatched. This clonotype has at least ten counts. What it binds is not known. Unique molecular identifiers (one per individual cDNA molecule) were attached. TCRdb ran MiXCR on the 5' RACE reads and lists one entry per CDR3 protein. This table holds some 27,000 distinct CDR3 sequences, around 4.5% found once. Regarding the study as a whole: Matching against VDJdb likely underestimated virus-specific expansions, favoring anti-spike CD8.

Sequenced sample: whole blood. This sequence originates from an adult who was a healthcare worker with PCR-confirmed SARS-CoV-2 infection or an uninfected control (not recorded which). The chain is built from TRBV6-5 and TRBJ2-1, with 8 bases that match TRBD1. The CDR3 here is CASRRDRSSYNEQFF. DNA of the CDR3: TGTGCCAGCAGGCGGGACAGGAGCTCCTACAATGAGCAGTTCTTC.